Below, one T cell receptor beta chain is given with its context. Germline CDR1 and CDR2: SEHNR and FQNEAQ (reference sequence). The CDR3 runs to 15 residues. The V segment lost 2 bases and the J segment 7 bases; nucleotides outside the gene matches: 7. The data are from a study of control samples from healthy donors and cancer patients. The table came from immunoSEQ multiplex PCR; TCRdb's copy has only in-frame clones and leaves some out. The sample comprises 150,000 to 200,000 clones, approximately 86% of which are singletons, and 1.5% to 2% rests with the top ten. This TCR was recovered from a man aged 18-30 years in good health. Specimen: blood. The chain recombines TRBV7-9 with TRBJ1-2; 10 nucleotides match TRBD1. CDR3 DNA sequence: TGTGCCAGCAGCTTACGCGGGACAGGGGCTAGTGGCTACACCTTC. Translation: CASSLRGTGASGYTF.